This T cell receptor beta chain was captured by sequencing in a study of blood T cell repertoires in COVID-19. For the study at large: Whether acute or convalescent, the COVID-19 samples came from the United States, Italy and Spain.

Participant age was roughly 18 to 90 years, and participants resided in fewer than 25 US areas. Donors of Cohort 3 who recovered were those that had two negative PCRs, clearance, or symptom resolution. TCRdb's copy holds only in-frame clones and misses some; the assay was immunoSEQ multiplex PCR. This table holds around 250,000 clones, approximately 83% found once. The V and J ends lost 7 bases and 1 base respectively, with 17 bases between them. There are 15 residues in the CDR3. The V gene's germline CDR1 is MDHEN and CDR2 SYDVKM. The sample taken for sequencing was PBMCs or T cells enriched from blood (not recorded which). This TCR came from a woman aged 45 to 65 who had recovered from COVID-19. The chain combines TRBV28 with TRBJ2-7; TRBD1 is a possible D gene (5 bases). In DNA, the CDR3 is TGTGCCAGCATTCCAGGGCTTCCCCTTTCCTACGAGCAGTACTTC. Its translation is CASIPGLPLSYEQYF.